Below, 30 T cell receptor beta chains from the same sample are listed, as sequenced in a study of graft-versus-host responses after intestinal transplantation. These receptors' targets are unknown. TCRdb's copy holds only in-frame clones and misses some; the assay was immunoSEQ multiplex PCR. The table has about 86,000 clones, 88% seen once. The material sequenced was unstimulated CD4+ T cells sorted from spleen or lymph node cells, taken before transplant. The receptors were sampled from a human donor who was the organ donor for an intestinal transplant.

The chain recombines TRBV7-9 with TRBJ2-3, with a weak D call TRBD1 (6 bases). This CDR3 is 14 amino acids long. V was shortened by 5 bases and J by 4 bases, with 13 bases between the two germline ends. Germline V gene sequence: CDR1 SEHNR, CDR2 FQNEAQ (reference sequence). The CDR3 coding sequence is TGTGCCAGCAGCGTACGACAGGAGTCAGATACGCAGTATTTT. Translating it yields CASSVRQESDTQYF.

V gene TRBV2 combines with J gene TRBJ1-5, with 8 bases aligning to TRBD1. Losses at the gene ends were 8 bases for V and 10 bases for J; bases not matched to a gene: 10. From germline, CDR1 is SNHLY and CDR2 FYNNEI. The CDR3 is 13 amino acids. CDR3 nucleotide sequence: TGTGCCAGCGCTCAGGGGGCCCTGGGCCCCCAGCATTTT. It yields the protein CASAQGALGPQHF.

V and J are TRBV7-9 and TRBJ2-7; possibly TRBD2 for D (6 bases). Trimming left V 5 bases short and J 2 bases short, with 16 bases between. The CDR3 consists of 15 residues. Germline CDR1 and CDR2: SEHNR and FQNEAQ (reference sequence). The CDR3: CASSQGGGIPYEQYF. The CDR3 DNA is TGTGCCAGCAGCCAGGGTGGCGGGATCCCCTACGAGCAGTACTTC.

The chain is built from TRBV7-2 and TRBJ2-4, with D unclear. The CDR3 runs 14 residues. Germline V lookup: CDR1 SGHTA, CDR2 FQGNSA. Trimming left V 5 bases short and J 6 bases short, with 14 bases between. The CDR3 here is CASSGPPRVNIQYF. The CDR3 DNA is TGTGCCAGCAGCGGCCCGCCCCGGGTAAACATTCAGTACTTC.

The gene calls are TRBV5-1 and TRBJ2-1, with D perhaps TRBD2 (5 bases). Trimming stripped 2 bases from V and 0 bases from J, with 15 bases between. The germline V gene encodes CDR1 SGHRS and CDR2 YFSETQ. This CDR3 is 17 amino acids long. Here the CDR3 reads CASSLTGSGSSYNEQFF. CDR3 DNA: TGCGCCAGCAGCTTAACGGGGTCTGGGAGCTCCTACAATGAGCAGTTCTTC.

The chain is built from TRBV7-2 and TRBJ2-1; D gene unclear. The V gene lost 2 bases and the J gene lost 2 bases, with 10 bases spanning the gap. Germline lookup yields CDR1 SGHTA and CDR2 FQGNSA. The CDR3 is 15 residues long. The CDR3 coding sequence is TGTGCCAGCAGCTTATTCAGGCCCCCCTACAATGAGCAGTTCTTC. Protein product: CASSLFRPPYNEQFF.

This rearrangement joins TRBV7-9 to TRBJ2-7, with D perhaps matching TRBD2 (6 bases). V was trimmed by 3 bases and J by 5 bases, leaving 17 bases between them. The CDR3 is 15 residues long. Germline CDR1 reads SEHNR; CDR2 reads FQNEAQ (reference sequence). CDR3 amino acids: CASSFPWGEGNEQYF. CDR3 DNA sequence: TGTGCCAGCAGCTTCCCTTGGGGGGAAGGAAACGAGCAGTACTTC.

The chain has TRBV28 and TRBJ2-3, with D perhaps TRBD1 (6 bases). Germline CDR1 is MDHEN and CDR2 is SYDVKM. Trimming took off 6 bases at V and 2 bases at J, with 12 bases between the two ends. This CDR3 comprises 14 residues. The CDR3 reads CASSPTGPTDTQYF. The CDR3 DNA reads TGTGCCAGCAGCCCCACAGGGCCCACAGATACGCAGTATTTT.

The chain uses TRBV10-3 and TRBJ2-1; the match to TRBD2 covers 9 bases. J was trimmed by 7 bases and V by 7 bases; bases with no gene match: 5. The CDR3 sequence is 13 residues long. CDR1 ENHRY and CDR2 SYGVKD come from the germline V gene. CDR3 residues: CAIKAGGVNEQFF. The CDR3 nucleotides read TGTGCCATCAAGGCGGGAGGGGTGAATGAGCAGTTCTTC.

The chain joins TRBV18 to TRBJ1-5; D is unresolved. The CDR3 runs to 15 residues. CDR1 is KGHSH, CDR2 LQKENI, per germline. V gave up 2 bases and J gave up 1 base, with 9 bases separating them. The CDR3 spells CASSPSTGSNQPQHF. CDR3 DNA sequence: TGTGCCAGCTCACCATCGACGGGAAGCAATCAGCCCCAGCATTTT. The full variable domain, its missing parts supplied by reference TRBV18 and TRBJ1-5, is NAGVMQNPRHLVRRRGQEARLRCSPMKGHSHVYWYRQLPEEGLKFMVYLQKENIIDESGMPKERFSAEFPKEGPSILRIQQVVRGDSAAYFCASSPSTGSNQPQHFGDGTRLSIL.

This chain uses TRBV7-6 with TRBJ2-3, with a possible D match to TRBD2 (5 bases). V was trimmed by 5 bases and J by 4 bases, leaving 16 bases between them. This CDR3 contains 15 residues. The germline gives CDR1 SGHVS, CDR2 FNYEAQ. The CDR3 sequence: CASSEGPGIADTQYF. The DNA of the CDR3 is TGTGCCAGCAGCGAGGGCCCCGGTATCGCAGATACGCAGTATTTT.

CDR3 amino acids: CASSLAGTSEETQYF. The CDR3, as DNA: TGCGCCAGCAGCTTGGCCGGGACTAGCGAAGAGACCCAGTACTTC. The V call is TRBV5-1, the J call TRBJ2-5; 10 bases line up with TRBD2. Germline CDR1 is SGHRS and CDR2 is YFSETQ. The V segment lost 0 bases and the J segment 3 bases; nucleotides outside the gene matches: 2. CDR3 length: 15 amino acids.

The chain carries TRBV5-4 and TRBJ2-1; TRBD2 aligns across 12 bases. The germline V gene encodes CDR1 SGHNT and CDR2 YYREEE (reference sequence). The junction had 5 bases not matched to a gene; V was cut back by 0 bases and J by 7 bases. The CDR3 spans 16 residues. CDR3 DNA: TGTGCCAGCAGCTTGGCTAGCGGGGGGGCGGGTAATGAGCAGTTCTTC. As protein: CASSLASGGAGNEQFF.

The chain joins TRBV5-1 to TRBJ1-6; TRBD1 is a possible D gene (5 bases). This CDR3 has 14 residues. V was clipped by 3 bases and J by 9 bases, with 13 bases between them. Germline V gene data show CDR1 as SGHRS and CDR2 as YFSETQ. The CDR3 DNA sequence: TGCGCCAGCAGCTCCGGGGAGGGGACTTCACCCCTCCACTTT. Protein: CASSSGEGTSPLHF.

The genes are TRBV7-6 and TRBJ2-1, with D possibly TRBD1 on 6 matching bases. The CDR3 consists of 16 residues. The germline V and J ends were trimmed by 5 bases and 5 bases, with 19 bases remaining between them. Per the germline V gene, CDR1 is SGHVS and CDR2 is FNYEAQ. Here the CDR3 reads CASSPQGWRLNNEQFF. CDR3 DNA sequence: TGTGCCAGCAGCCCCCAGGGGTGGCGGTTGAACAATGAGCAGTTCTTC.

The chain links TRBV4-1 to TRBJ1-2; D perhaps matches TRBD1 (5 bases). Germline V gene lookup returns CDR1 MGHRA and CDR2 YSYEKL. Trimming stripped 4 bases from V and 4 bases from J, with 19 bases between. The CDR3 spans 16 residues. The CDR3 coding sequence is TGCGCCAGCAGCCCAGGTTTGAGGAGGGGTTCCTATGGCTACACCTTC. Amino acid sequence: CASSPGLRRGSYGYTF.

V is TRBV18 and J is TRBJ2-2; unclear D gene. The length of the CDR3 is 12 residues. Trimming took 2 bases from V and 7 from J, leaving 5 bases between them. Germline V gives CDR1 KGHSH, CDR2 LQKENI. The CDR3 is CASSPYGGELFF. The CDR3 DNA follows: TGTGCCAGCTCACCATACGGCGGGGAGCTGTTTTTT.

The chain carries TRBV28 and TRBJ2-2; 9 nucleotides match TRBD1. CDR3 length: 14 residues. CDR1 MDHEN and CDR2 SYDVKM come from the germline V gene. Trimming removed 6 bases from V and 6 bases from J; junction bases left unmatched: 5. The CDR3 here is CASRHRGLAGELFF. The CDR3 DNA sequence: TGTGCCAGCAGACACAGGGGGCTGGCCGGGGAGCTGTTTTTT.

The chain links TRBV7-3 to TRBJ1-2; 8 nucleotides match TRBD1. V gave up 6 bases and J gave up 11 bases; unmatched junction bases: 8. The CDR3 is 12 amino acids. Germline CDR1 and CDR2: SGHTA and FQGTGA. This chain's CDR3 is CASRYDRGGYTF. The CDR3 DNA reads TGTGCCAGCAGATACGACAGGGGAGGGTACACCTTC.

The chain is built from TRBV5-5 and TRBJ2-3, with D possibly matching TRBD2 (5 bases). Germline CDR1 is SGHKS and CDR2 is YYEKEE (reference sequence). The germline V and J ends were trimmed by 0 bases and 6 bases, with 11 bases remaining between them. The CDR3 sequence is 14 residues long. The CDR3 loop is CASSLARGVDTQYF. CDR3 DNA sequence: TGTGCCAGCAGCTTGGCCCGGGGAGTTGATACGCAGTATTTT.

This rearrangement joins TRBV6-1 to TRBJ2-7, with D uncertain. The V end was cut by 5 bases, the J end by 2 bases, with 4 bases between. Germline CDR1 and CDR2: MNHNS and SASEGT. This CDR3 has 11 amino acids. CDR3 protein: CASSSTYEQYF. CDR3 coding DNA: TGTGCCAGCAGTTCAACCTACGAGCAGTACTTC.

The CDR3 spells CASSLVVRDKETQYF. The CDR3 coding sequence is TGTGCCAGCAGCTTAGTTGTGCGGGATAAAGAGACCCAGTACTTC. This chain joins TRBV7-9 and TRBJ2-5; tentative D call: TRBD2 (6 bases). This CDR3 is built from 15 residues. Germline-derived CDR1 and CDR2 are SEHNR and FQNEAQ (reference sequence). V lost 1 base, J lost 3 bases, and 12 bases lay in between.

The V and J genes are TRBV9 and TRBJ1-6; D is possibly TRBD1 (6 bases). V was shortened by 4 bases and J by 6 bases, with 14 bases between the two germline ends. Looked up from germline, CDR1 is SGDLS and CDR2 is YYNGEE. The CDR3 totals 15 residues. The CDR3 reads CASSSRGLSNSPLHF. DNA of the CDR3: TGTGCCAGCAGCTCCAGGGGCTTAAGTAATTCACCCCTCCACTTT.

The genes are TRBV7-8 and TRBJ2-3; 9 bases align to TRBD2. Germline CDR1 and CDR2: SGHVS and FQNEAQ. The CDR3 spans 17 residues. The V gene end was trimmed by 1 base and the J gene end by 2 bases; junction bases not matched to a gene: 7. CDR3 amino acids: CASSLVSGGGATDTQYF. DNA of the CDR3: TGTGCCAGCAGCTTAGTTTCCGGCGGGGGGGCCACAGATACGCAGTATTTT.

The chain recombines TRBV5-4 with TRBJ2-3; 8 nucleotides agree with TRBD2. The CDR3 sequence is 15 residues long. J gave up 1 base and V 3 bases, and 4 bases lay outside the gene matches. Germline assignment: CDR1 SGHNT and CDR2 YYREEE (reference sequence). As DNA, the CDR3 is TGTGCCAGCAGCTCCGGGGGGGCCGGCACAGATACGCAGTATTTT. Amino acids: CASSSGGAGTDTQYF.

This rearrangement joins TRBV6-5 to TRBJ2-3; D may be TRBD2 (6 bases). Germline values: CDR1 MNHEY, CDR2 SVGAGI. V gave up 6 bases and J gave up 4 bases, with 17 bases separating them. CDR3 length: 15 amino acids. CDR3 in DNA: TGTGCCAGCAGACCCGTACCGGGGGTCCCAGATACGCAGTATTTT. Translating it yields CASRPVPGVPDTQYF.

The rearrangement links TRBV30 to TRBJ2-5; 7 nucleotides agree with TRBD2. The CDR3 is made up of 13 amino acids. CDR1 is GTSNPN, CDR2 SVGIG, per germline (reference sequence). V lost 5 bases and J lost 5; bases outside the gene matches: 8. CDR3 protein: CAWASSGVETQYF. CDR3 DNA: TGTGCCTGGGCATCAAGCGGGGTTGAGACCCAGTACTTC.

The V call is TRBV7-9, the J call TRBJ1-6, with D tentatively TRBD1 (6 bases). The CDR3 covers 13 residues. V lost 1 base, J lost 10 bases, and 8 bases lay in between. The germline gives CDR1 SEHNR, CDR2 FQNEAQ (reference sequence). The chain's CDR3 is CASSLDRVSPLHF. The CDR3 DNA sequence: TGTGCCAGCAGCTTAGACAGGGTGTCACCCCTCCACTTT.

The chain combines TRBV6-1 with TRBJ2-7; the D gene is possibly TRBD1 (6 bases). The CDR3 totals 13 residues. V shed 1 base and J shed 3 bases, with 7 bases lying between them. In germline, CDR1 is MNHNS, CDR2 SASEGT. CDR3 nucleotides: TGTGCCAGCAGTGAAGGGGGGCACTACGAGCAGTACTTC. Amino acid sequence: CASSEGGHYEQYF.

The genes are TRBV6-5 and TRBJ2-5; 7 bases are shared with TRBD1. The V segment lost 6 bases and the J segment 4 bases; nucleotides outside the gene matches: 5. CDR3 length: 13 amino acids. Per the germline V gene, CDR1 is MNHEY and CDR2 is SVGAGI. The CDR3 bases are TGTGCCAGCAGACTGACAGGGCGAGAGACCCAGTACTTC. It encodes CASRLTGRETQYF.